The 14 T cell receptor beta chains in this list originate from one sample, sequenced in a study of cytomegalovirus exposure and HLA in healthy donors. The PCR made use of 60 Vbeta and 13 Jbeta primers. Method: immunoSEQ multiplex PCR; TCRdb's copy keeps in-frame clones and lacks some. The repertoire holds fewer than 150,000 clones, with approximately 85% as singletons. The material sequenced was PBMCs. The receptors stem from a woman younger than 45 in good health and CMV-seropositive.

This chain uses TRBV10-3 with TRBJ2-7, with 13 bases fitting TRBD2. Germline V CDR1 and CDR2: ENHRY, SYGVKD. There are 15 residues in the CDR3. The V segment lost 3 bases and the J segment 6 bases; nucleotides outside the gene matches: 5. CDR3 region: CAISDSGLAGAEQYF. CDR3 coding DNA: TGTGCCATCAGTGACAGCGGACTAGCGGGAGCCGAGCAGTACTTC.

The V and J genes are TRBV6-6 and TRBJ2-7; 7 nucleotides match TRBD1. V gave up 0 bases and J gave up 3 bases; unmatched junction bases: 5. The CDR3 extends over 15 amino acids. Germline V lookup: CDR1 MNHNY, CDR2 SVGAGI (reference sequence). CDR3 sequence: CASSYSTGSSYEQYF. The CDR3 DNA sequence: TGTGCCAGCAGTTACTCGACAGGGAGTAGCTACGAGCAGTACTTC.

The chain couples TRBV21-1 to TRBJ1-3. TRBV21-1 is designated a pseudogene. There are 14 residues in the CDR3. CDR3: CASSKRGDGNTIYF. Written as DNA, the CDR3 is TGTGCCAGCAGCAAGCGAGGAGATGGAAACACCATATATTTT.

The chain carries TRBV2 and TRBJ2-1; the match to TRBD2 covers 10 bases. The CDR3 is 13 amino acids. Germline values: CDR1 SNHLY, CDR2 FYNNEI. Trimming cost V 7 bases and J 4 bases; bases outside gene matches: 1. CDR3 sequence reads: CASKLAGYNEQFF. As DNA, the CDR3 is TGTGCCAGCAAACTAGCGGGGTACAATGAGCAGTTCTTC.

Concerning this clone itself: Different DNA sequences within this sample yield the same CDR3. The chain's CDR3 is CASSYSGQGAYEQYF. The CDR3 region has the DNA TGTGCCAGCAGTTACTCCGGCCAGGGGGCCTACGAGCAGTACTTC. The chain is built from TRBV6-5 and TRBJ2-7; 7 nucleotides align to TRBD1. CDR1 is MNHEY and CDR2 is SVGAGI in the germline V gene. The CDR3 has 15 amino acids. With V trimmed by 0 bases and J by 2 bases, 4 bases remained unmatched.

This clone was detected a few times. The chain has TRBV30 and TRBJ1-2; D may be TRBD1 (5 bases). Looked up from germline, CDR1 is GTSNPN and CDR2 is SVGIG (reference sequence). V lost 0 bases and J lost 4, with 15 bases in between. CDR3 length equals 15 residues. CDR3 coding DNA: TGTGCCTGGAGTGTAGCTCAGGGTATCAGCTATGGCTACACCTTC. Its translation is CAWSVAQGISYGYTF.

For the CDR3, the DNA is TGCGCCAGCAGCTACCAACAGGGGATGGGGCCAGATACGCAGTATTTT. The encoded protein is CASSYQQGMGPDTQYF. V and J are TRBV5-1 and TRBJ2-3, with TRBD1 identical over 7 bases. This CDR3 is 16 amino acids long. Germline V lookup: CDR1 SGHRS, CDR2 YFSETQ. J was trimmed by 4 bases and V by 3 bases; bases with no gene match: 11.

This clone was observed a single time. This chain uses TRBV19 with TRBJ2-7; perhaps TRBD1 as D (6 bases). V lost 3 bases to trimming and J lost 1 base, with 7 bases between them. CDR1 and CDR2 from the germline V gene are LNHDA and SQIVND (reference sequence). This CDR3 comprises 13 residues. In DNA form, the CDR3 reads TGTGCCAGTAGTATCGGACAGTCCTACGAGCAGTACTTC. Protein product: CASSIGQSYEQYF.

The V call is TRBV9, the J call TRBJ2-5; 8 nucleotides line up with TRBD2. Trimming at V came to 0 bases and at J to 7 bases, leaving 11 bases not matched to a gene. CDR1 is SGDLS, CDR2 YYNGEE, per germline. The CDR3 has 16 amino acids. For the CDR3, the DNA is TGTGCCAGCAGCGTAGGTGACGGCCGGGCGGGGGGGACCCAGTACTTC. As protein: CASSVGDGRAGGTQYF.

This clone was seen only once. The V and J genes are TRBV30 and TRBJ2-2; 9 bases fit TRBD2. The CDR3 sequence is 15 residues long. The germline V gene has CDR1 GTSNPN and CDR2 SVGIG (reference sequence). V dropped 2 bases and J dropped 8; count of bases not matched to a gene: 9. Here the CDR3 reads CAWSRGASGTGELFF. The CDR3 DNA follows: TGTGCCTGGAGTAGAGGGGCTAGCGGGACGGGGGAGCTGTTTTTT. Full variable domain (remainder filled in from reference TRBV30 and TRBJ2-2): SQTIHQWPATLVQPVGSPLSLECTVEGTSNPNLYWYRQAAGRGLQLLFYSVGIGQISSEVPQNLSASRPQDRQFILSSKKLLLSDSGFYLCAWSRGASGTGELFFGEGSRLTVL.

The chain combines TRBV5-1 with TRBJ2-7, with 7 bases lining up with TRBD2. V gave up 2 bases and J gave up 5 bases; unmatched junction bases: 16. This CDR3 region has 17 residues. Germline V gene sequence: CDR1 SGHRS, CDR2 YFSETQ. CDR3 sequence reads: CASSLNQREYTGDEQYF. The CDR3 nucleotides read TGCGCCAGCAGCTTAAACCAGCGGGAATACACAGGCGACGAGCAGTACTTC.

CDR3 coding DNA: TGTGCCTGGAGTGTACTGGGCCTCTCTGGAAACACCATATATTTT. Protein sequence: CAWSVLGLSGNTIYF. The gene calls are TRBV30 and TRBJ1-3; no firm D call. Germline V CDR1 and CDR2: GTSNPN, SVGIG (reference sequence). Trimming stripped 0 bases from V and 0 bases from J, with 9 bases between. This CDR3 is built from 15 residues.

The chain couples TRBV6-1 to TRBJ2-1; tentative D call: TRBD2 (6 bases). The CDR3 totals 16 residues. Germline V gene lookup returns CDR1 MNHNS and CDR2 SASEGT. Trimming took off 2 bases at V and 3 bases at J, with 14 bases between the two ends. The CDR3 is CASSERRREYYNEQFF. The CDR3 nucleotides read TGTGCCAGCAGTGAAAGACGGCGGGAATACTACAATGAGCAGTTCTTC.

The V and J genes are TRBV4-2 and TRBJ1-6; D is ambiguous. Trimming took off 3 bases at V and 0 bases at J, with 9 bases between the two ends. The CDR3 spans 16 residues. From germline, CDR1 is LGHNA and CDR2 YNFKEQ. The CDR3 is CASSHTGSSYNSPLHF. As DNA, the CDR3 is TGTGCCAGCAGCCATACGGGGAGCTCCTATAATTCACCCCTCCACTTT.